The 27 T cell receptor beta chains listed next were all sequenced from one sample in a study of blood T cells in healthy people across ages. Combining a sample-barcoded 5' primer with a J-beta primer mix, a second PCR ran for roughly 6 to 12 cycles. From the 5' RACE reads, TCRdb called clonotypes with MiXCR, one entry per CDR3 protein. Of around 1,000,000 distinct CDR3 sequences in the sample, about 23% were seen once. These data were also filed under a second study, of T cells of mothers and their children.

Sequencing used blood. These receptors all come from a girl aged 2-10 years in good health.

V and J are TRBV6-2 or TRBV6-3 and TRBJ2-5; D perhaps matches TRBD2 (6 bases). Trimming pared 5 bases from V and 4 bases from J, leaving 17 bases between. CDR3 size: 15 residues. Per the germline V gene, CDR1 is MNHEY and CDR2 is SVGEGT. The CDR3 DNA reads as TGTGCCAGCAGTAGGTCGTCTCCCGGGGGAGAGACCCAGTACTTC. It encodes CASSRSSPGGETQYF.

This clonotype was seen more than once but under ten times. J is TRBJ2-7 and V is TRBV28; no definite D call. The CDR3 is 13 amino acids. Germline CDR1 reads MDHEN; CDR2 reads SYDVKM. V lost 6 bases and J 2 bases, leaving 11 bases between the germline ends. CDR3 nucleotide sequence: TGTGCCAGCAGCCGCCGGGTCGCCTACGAGCAGTACTTC. This sequence encodes CASSRRVAYEQYF.

This chain links TRBV5-5 with TRBJ1-2, with 7 bases fitting TRBD1. The germline CDR1 and CDR2 sequences are SGHKS and YYEKEE (reference sequence). J lost 8 bases, V lost 5 bases, and 9 bases had no gene match. There are 13 residues in the CDR3. The CDR3 DNA follows: TGTGCCAGCAGTACACAGGGGAAAGGGGGCTACACCTTC. Protein: CASSTQGKGGYTF.

V and J are TRBV27 and TRBJ2-5; D is ambiguous. Per the germline V gene, CDR1 is MNHEY and CDR2 is SMNVEV (reference sequence). The CDR3 has 14 amino acids. Trimming cost V 7 bases and J 3 bases, with 15 bases left between them. The CDR3 bases are TGTGCCAGCATGAACTCGGACGATAAAGAGACCCAGTACTTC. Its translation: CASMNSDDKETQYF.

This chain links TRBV27 with TRBJ2-7; D tentatively reads TRBD1 or TRBD2 (5 bases each). Trimming stripped 5 bases from V and 4 bases from J, with 15 bases between. The CDR3 covers 14 residues. From germline, CDR1 is MNHEY and CDR2 SMNVEV (reference sequence). CDR3 region: CASSLRGGQYEQYF. The CDR3 DNA reads as TGTGCCAGCAGTCTCCGTGGGGGTCAGTACGAGCAGTACTTC.

The chain has TRBV6-5 and TRBJ1-1; the D is unclear. Deletions cut 6 bases from V and 1 base from J, with 15 bases between. Germline lookup yields CDR1 MNHEY and CDR2 SVGAGI. The CDR3 sequence is 15 residues long. Here the CDR3 DNA reads TGTGCCAGCAGGCCCGGACTGAGGTCGAACACTGAAGCTTTCTTT. This sequence encodes CASRPGLRSNTEAFF.

This clonotype was counted between two and nine times. J is TRBJ2-1 and V is TRBV7-2; TRBD1 is a possible D gene (6 bases). Germline V gives CDR1 SGHTA, CDR2 FQGNSA. V lost 5 bases, J lost 8 bases, and 22 bases lay in between. The CDR3 covers 16 residues. This CDR3 reads CASSHPGTPSGDEQFF. The CDR3 DNA sequence: TGTGCCAGCAGCCATCCCGGGACCCCCTCAGGGGATGAGCAGTTCTTC.

This clonotype has more than one count but fewer than ten. V gene TRBV11-2 combines with J gene TRBJ2-5; 9 bases are a match to TRBD1. The CDR3 runs 15 residues. CDR1 and CDR2 from the germline V gene are SGHAT and FQNNGV. Trimming removed 5 bases from V and 5 bases from J; junction bases left unmatched: 9. The CDR3 region is CASSPWDRATETQYF. CDR3 sequence (DNA): TGTGCCAGCAGCCCGTGGGACAGGGCTACCGAGACCCAGTACTTC. Full variable domain (outside the CDR3, taken from reference TRBV11-2 and TRBJ2-5): EAGVAQSPRYKIIEKRQSVAFWCNPISGHATLYWYQQILGQGPKLLIQFQNNGVVDDSQLPKDRFSAERLKGVDSTLKIQPAKLEDSAVYLCASSPWDRATETQYFGPGTRLLVL.

This clonotype has more than one count but fewer than ten. The rearrangement links TRBV18 to TRBJ2-6; TRBD1 matches 7 bases. This CDR3 has 17 residues. J lost 0 bases, V lost 3 bases, and 5 bases had no gene match. Germline V gene data show CDR1 as KGHSH and CDR2 as LQKENI. This CDR3 is CASSPPGQNSGANVLTF. In nucleotides, the CDR3 is TGTGCCAGCTCACCGCCGGGACAGAACTCTGGGGCCAACGTCCTGACTTTC.

This clonotype was observed at least ten times. Here the CDR3 reads CASSEGDRGPYNEQFF. As DNA, the CDR3 is TGTGCCAGCAGTGAAGGGGACAGGGGCCCCTACAATGAGCAGTTCTTC. The chain couples TRBV2 to TRBJ2-1; 10 bases fit TRBD1. The CDR3 extends over 16 amino acids. Germline trimming cut 1 base from V and 2 bases from J; bases unmatched to any gene: 2. CDR1 SNHLY and CDR2 FYNNEI come from the germline V gene.

The V gene is TRBV29-1, the J gene TRBJ1-2, with TRBD1 identical over 7 bases. CDR3 length equals 19 residues. Germline V gene data show CDR1 as SQVTM and CDR2 as ANQGSEA. The V and J ends lost 0 bases and 2 bases, in that order; junction bases with no gene match: 18. CDR3 sequence (DNA): TGCAGCGTTGAAGATCTCGGTGGCGAAGACAGGGCCACCAACTATGGCTACACCTTC. It specifies CSVEDLGGEDRATNYGYTF.

The genes are TRBV5-1 and TRBJ1-5, with 7 bases aligning to TRBD1. The CDR3 length is 14 residues. CDR1 and CDR2 from the germline V gene are SGHRS and YFSETQ. After removal of 0 bases from V and 5 bases from J, the junction contained 2 bases not matched to a gene. The CDR3 region is CASSLEGGHQPQHF. CDR3 nucleotide sequence: TGCGCCAGCAGCTTGGAAGGGGGCCATCAGCCCCAGCATTTT.

The chain carries TRBV20-1 and TRBJ2-3; 14 bases align to TRBD2. CDR1 and CDR2 (germline): DFQATT, SNEGSKA (reference sequence). Trimming took 5 bases from V and 1 from J; bases not matched to a gene: 11. The CDR3 length is 18 residues. CDR3 residues: CSAGGLAGALSRTDTQYF. The CDR3 DNA reads as TGCAGTGCTGGGGGACTAGCGGGAGCCCTGTCGCGCACAGATACGCAGTATTTT.

As DNA, the CDR3 is TGCAGCGTTAGGGGACAGGGACGTGAACAGTTCTTC. Translation: CSVRGQGREQFF. V usage is TRBV29-1 and J usage is TRBJ2-5; 9 positions agree with TRBD1. The better agreement between TRBJ2-1 and the DNA end casts doubt on the J call. The CDR3 has 12 amino acids. CDR1 is SQVTM, CDR2 ANQGSEA, per germline.

V gene TRBV20-1 combines with J gene TRBJ2-1, with TRBD2 identical over 7 bases. This CDR3 has 13 amino acids. Germline V gene sequence: CDR1 DFQATT, CDR2 SNEGSKA (reference sequence). The ends lost 5 bases at V and 5 bases at J; junction bases unmatched: 6. The CDR3 nucleotides are TGCAGTGCTCCGGGACTAACTAACAATGAGCAGTTCTTC. Translating it yields CSAPGLTNNEQFF.

The rearrangement uses TRBV29-1 and TRBJ2-1; a possible D gene is TRBD2 (5 bases). V was cut by 3 bases and J by 9 bases, with 21 bases left in between. CDR3 length: 15 residues. Germline CDR1 SQVTM, CDR2 ANQGSEA. The CDR3 DNA follows: TGCAGCGTTGAGGGGATTACCACCCCAGAGGGTGAGCAGTTCTTC. The encoded protein is CSVEGITTPEGEQFF.

This clonotype was seen more than once but under ten times. The rearrangement links TRBV7-8 to TRBJ2-3; D call uncertain. The V and J ends lost 1 base and 0 bases respectively, with 8 bases between them. CDR3 length: 15 residues. Germline V gene lookup returns CDR1 SGHVS and CDR2 FQNEAQ. This chain's CDR3 is CASSLDRPSTDTQYF. The CDR3 DNA sequence: TGTGCCAGCAGCTTAGACAGACCGAGCACAGATACGCAGTATTTT.

This clonotype appeared a few times. The rearrangement uses TRBV7-9 and TRBJ2-1; D is perhaps TRBD2 (5 bases). Trimming took 5 bases from V and 4 from J, leaving 18 bases between them. Germline CDR1 reads SEHNR; CDR2 reads FQNEAQ (reference sequence). The CDR3 extends over 16 amino acids. Written as DNA, the CDR3 is TGTGCCAGCAGCCCGGAGGCGGGCTCTGCTTACAATGAGCAGTTCTTC. Encoded protein: CASSPEAGSAYNEQFF.

This chain links TRBV7-9 with TRBJ1-1; D perhaps matches TRBD1 (5 bases). Trimming cost V 2 bases and J 8 bases, with 9 bases left between them. This CDR3 is 12 amino acids long. Germline V gene sequence: CDR1 SEHNR, CDR2 FQNEAQ (reference sequence). As DNA, the CDR3 is TGTGCCAGCAGCTTAACACAGGACGAAGCTTTCTTT. It is translated as CASSLTQDEAFF.

This clonotype has a handful of counts. V and J are TRBV6-2 or TRBV6-3 and TRBJ1-5; TRBD1 matches at 8 bases. Germline loops: CDR1 MNHEY, CDR2 SVGEGT. The CDR3 is 14 residues long. The V gene end was trimmed by 4 bases and the J gene end by 2 bases; junction bases not matched to a gene: 1. The CDR3 loop reads CASSSDRGNQPQHF. CDR3 coding DNA: TGTGCCAGCAGTTCGGACAGGGGCAATCAGCCCCAGCATTTT.

This rearrangement joins TRBV28 to TRBJ2-1; D ambiguous. CDR1 and CDR2 (germline): MDHEN, SYDVKM. The CDR3 contains 14 residues. Trimming cost V 2 bases and J 0 bases, with 5 bases left between them. The CDR3, as DNA: TGTGCCAGCAGTTTACACAGCTCCTACAATGAGCAGTTCTTC. Protein sequence: CASSLHSSYNEQFF.

This clonotype has only a few counts. The chain combines TRBV29-1 with TRBJ2-7; 9 bases match TRBD2. The end of the DNA aligns better with TRBJ2-5, so the J call may be wrong. The V gene's germline CDR1 is SQVTM and CDR2 ANQGSEA. This CDR3 region has 17 residues. CDR3 residues: CSVEEGRLAGLQETQYF. The CDR3 DNA sequence: TGCAGCGTTGAAGAAGGGCGGCTAGCGGGATTGCAAGAGACCCAGTACTTC.

The rearrangement links TRBV5-6 to TRBJ2-5; 9 bases line up with TRBD1. Matching the DNA end better, TRBJ2-1 makes the J call doubtful. The length of the CDR3 is 15 residues. CDR1 is SGHDT, CDR2 YYEEEE, per germline. CDR3 coding DNA: TGTGCCAGCAGCCCCGGGGACAGGGACTACAATGAGCAGTTCTTC. This encodes CASSPGDRDYNEQFF.

V is TRBV7-8 and J is TRBJ1-1; perhaps TRBD1 as D (6 bases). The V gene's germline CDR1 is SGHVS and CDR2 FQNEAQ. The CDR3 extends over 17 amino acids. V lost 4 bases, J lost 10 bases, and 28 bases lay in between. This CDR3 reads CASSSDPTGQTWVGAFF. The CDR3 nucleotides are TGTGCCAGCAGCTCCGACCCAACCGGACAGACCTGGGTGGGAGCTTTCTTT.

This rearrangement joins TRBV5-1 to TRBJ2-5; 7 bases match TRBD1. V trimming: 2 bases; J trimming: 4 bases; junction bases outside the gene matches: 11. The V gene's germline CDR1 is SGHRS and CDR2 YFSETQ. The length of the CDR3 is 16 residues. CDR3 DNA: TGCGCCAGCAGCTTTTCGGGGAACAGGGGTGGAGAGACCCAGTACTTC. It translates to CASSFSGNRGGETQYF.

Remarks on this clonotype: It may be a read error: a sequence one base away is much more abundant. This chain connects TRBV3-1 to TRBJ2-5, with 9 positions matching TRBD1. Per germline, CDR1 LGHDT and CDR2 YNNKEL (reference sequence). There are 14 residues in the CDR3. CDR3 sequence (DNA): TGTGCCAGCAGCCAAGGGACAGGGGAAGAGGCCCAGTACTTC. It translates to CASSQGTGEEAQYF.

This clonotype turned up a few times. The J gene is TRBJ1-3, the V gene TRBV6-6; D unresolved. This CDR3 comprises 15 residues. V dropped 2 bases and J dropped 4 bases, with 12 bases sitting between them. The germline V gene has CDR1 MNHNY and CDR2 SVGAGI (reference sequence). CDR3 residues: CASSYGVQAGNTIYF. In DNA, the CDR3 is TGTGCCAGCAGTTACGGGGTCCAGGCGGGAAACACCATATATTTT.